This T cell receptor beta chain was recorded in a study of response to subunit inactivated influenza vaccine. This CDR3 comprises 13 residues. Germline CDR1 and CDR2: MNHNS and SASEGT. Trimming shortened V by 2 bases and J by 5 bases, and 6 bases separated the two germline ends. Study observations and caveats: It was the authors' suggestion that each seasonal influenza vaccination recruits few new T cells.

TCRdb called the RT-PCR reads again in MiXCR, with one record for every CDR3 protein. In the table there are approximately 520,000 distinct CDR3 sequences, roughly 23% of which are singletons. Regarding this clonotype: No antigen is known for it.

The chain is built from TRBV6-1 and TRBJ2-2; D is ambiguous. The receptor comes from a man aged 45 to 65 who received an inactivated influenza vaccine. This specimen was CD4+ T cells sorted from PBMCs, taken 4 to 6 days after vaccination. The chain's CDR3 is CASSELGTGELFF. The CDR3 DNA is TGTGCCAGCAGTGAATTGGGGACCGGGGAGCTGTTTTTT.